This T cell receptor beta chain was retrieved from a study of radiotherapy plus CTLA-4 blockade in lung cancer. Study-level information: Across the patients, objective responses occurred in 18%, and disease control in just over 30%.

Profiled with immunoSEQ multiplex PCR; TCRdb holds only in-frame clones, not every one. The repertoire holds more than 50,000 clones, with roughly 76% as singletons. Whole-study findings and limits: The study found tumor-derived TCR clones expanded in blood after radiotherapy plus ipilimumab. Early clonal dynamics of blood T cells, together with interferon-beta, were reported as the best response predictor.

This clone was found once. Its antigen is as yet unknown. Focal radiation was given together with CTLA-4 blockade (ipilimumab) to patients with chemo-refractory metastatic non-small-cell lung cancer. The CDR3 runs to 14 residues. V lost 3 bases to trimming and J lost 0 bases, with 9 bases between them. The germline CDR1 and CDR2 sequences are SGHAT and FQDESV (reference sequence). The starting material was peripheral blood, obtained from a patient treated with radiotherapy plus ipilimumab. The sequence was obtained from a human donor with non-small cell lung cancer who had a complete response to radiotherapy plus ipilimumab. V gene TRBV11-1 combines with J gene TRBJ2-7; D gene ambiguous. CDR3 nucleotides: TGTGCCAGCAGCTTCGTGGCAACCTCCTACGAGCAGTACTTC. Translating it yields CASSFVATSYEQYF. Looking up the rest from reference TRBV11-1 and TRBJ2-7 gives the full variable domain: EAEVAQSPRYKITEKSQAVAFWCDPISGHATLYWYRQILGQGPELLVQFQDESVVDDSQLPKDRFSAERLKGVDSTLKIQPAELGDSAMYLCASSFVATSYEQYFGPGTRLTVT.